One sample yielded the 32 T cell receptor beta chains listed below, sequenced in a study of cytomegalovirus exposure and HLA in healthy donors (TCRdb year 2017). Libraries were prepared through the immunoSEQ multiplex PCR assay. A mixture of 60 forward primers for TCR Vbeta segments and 13 reverse primers for TCR Jbeta segments was used in the multiplex PCR. Here the immuneACCESS table is served through TCRdb, limited to in-frame sequences with V and J called. Missing clones are a known gap in these copies; in checked studies unresolved V genes cover under half, and the rest lacks a known reason. This sample comprises about 160,000 clones, around 78% of them detected only once. Over 0.95% of the sample lies in the top ten. The sample was PBMCs. The receptors derive from a woman in her thirties or forties in good health and CMV-seronegative.

This clone came up a few times. This sequence joins TRBV5-1 and TRBJ2-5; D not resolved. Trimming removed 0 bases from V and 3 bases from J, with 3 bases in between. The CDR3 has 12 residues. Germline-derived CDR1 and CDR2 are SGHRS and YFSETQ. The CDR3: CASSLAEETQYF. CDR3 bases: TGCGCCAGCAGCTTGGCAGAAGAGACCCAGTACTTC.

The chain recombines TRBV19 with TRBJ1-5, with 11 positions matching TRBD1. V gave up 1 base and J gave up 7 bases; unmatched junction bases: 6. This CDR3 has 16 amino acids. CDR1 and CDR2 (germline): LNHDA, SQIVND (reference sequence). The CDR3 bases are TGTGCCAGTAGTATAGGTTGGACAGGGGGCGGCCAGCCCCAGCATTTT. This encodes CASSIGWTGGGQPQHF.

The chain recombines TRBV7-3 with TRBJ1-1; 9 bases match TRBD1. The CDR3 covers 15 residues. Looked up from germline, CDR1 is SGHTA and CDR2 is FQGTGA. The trim removed 5 bases at V and 5 bases at J, leaving 9 bases unmatched. The CDR3 DNA sequence: TGTGCCAGCAGCAGGACCGGGACAGGGAGTACTGAAGCTTTCTTT. It yields the protein CASSRTGTGSTEAFF.

CDR3 sequence: CASSLDRRTQYF. DNA of the CDR3: TGTGCCAGCAGCCTGGACAGGAGGACCCAGTACTTC. The chain employs TRBV14 and TRBJ2-5; 7 nucleotides agree with TRBD1. The junction had 3 bases not matched to a gene; V was cut back by 4 bases and J by 7 bases. CDR1 is SGHDN, CDR2 FVKESK, per germline. The CDR3 covers 12 residues.

The rearrangement joins TRBV30 to TRBJ2-5; TRBD1 is a possible D gene (6 bases). V lost 3 bases, J lost 0 bases, and 11 bases lay in between. CDR1 GTSNPN and CDR2 SVGIG come from the germline V gene (reference sequence). The CDR3 is 14 amino acids. Written as DNA, the CDR3 is TGTGCCTGGAGGACAGGACCGTACCAAGAGACCCAGTACTTC. It is translated as CAWRTGPYQETQYF.

This clone appeared a few times. The chain has TRBV5-6 and TRBJ1-1; 9 bases match TRBD1. This CDR3 has 14 residues. Trimming removed 1 base from V and 4 bases from J; junction bases left unmatched: 2. Germline CDR1 reads SGHDT; CDR2 reads YYEEEE. The CDR3 DNA reads as TGTGCCAGCAGCTTGACACAGGGGGCCACTGAAGCTTTCTTT. Translated, it gives CASSLTQGATEAFF.

This sequence joins TRBV2 and TRBJ1-2; TRBD1 might be the D (5 bases). The CDR3 extends over 16 amino acids. V lost 2 bases to trimming and J lost 1 base, with 14 bases between them. The germline CDR1 and CDR2 sequences are SNHLY and FYNNEI. The CDR3 region is CASSESGAGVNYGYTF. The DNA for the CDR3 is TGTGCCAGCAGTGAAAGCGGGGCAGGCGTTAACTATGGCTACACCTTC.

V gene TRBV19 combines with J gene TRBJ1-2; 7 nucleotides match TRBD1. This CDR3 comprises 14 residues. CDR1 and CDR2 from the germline V gene are LNHDA and SQIVND (reference sequence). Losses at the gene ends were 4 bases for V and 2 bases for J; bases not matched to a gene: 4. CDR3 coding DNA: TGTGCCAGTAGTAATCAGGGGGTCAACTATGGCTACACCTTC. This encodes CASSNQGVNYGYTF.

This chain links TRBV5-6 with TRBJ2-1; 10 nucleotides match TRBD2. CDR1 SGHDT and CDR2 YYEEEE come from the germline V gene. This CDR3 is built from 19 residues. V was clipped by 3 bases and J by 0 bases; unmatched bases: 12. The CDR3 loop reads CASSYGAGGSISSYNEQFF. CDR3 bases: TGTGCCAGCAGCTACGGAGCGGGAGGGTCTATTAGCTCCTACAATGAGCAGTTCTTC.

The table lists this clone with a few counts. The chain uses TRBV7-3 and TRBJ2-6; D is possibly TRBD1 (5 bases). The CDR3 totals 15 residues. Trimming left V 5 bases short and J 2 bases short, with 10 bases between. The V gene's germline CDR1 is SGHTA and CDR2 FQGTGA. DNA of the CDR3: TGTGCCAGCAGCCCCCAAGGGGCTGGGGCCAACGTCCTGACTTTC. Translating it yields CASSPQGAGANVLTF.

The genes are TRBV10-3 and TRBJ2-3, with no clear D. The CDR3 loop spans 15 amino acids. Germline assignment: CDR1 ENHRY and CDR2 SYGVKD. V lost 2 bases and J lost 2, with 11 bases in between. This chain's CDR3 is CAISEGSLPTDTQYF. The CDR3 bases are TGTGCCATCAGTGAGGGCTCCCTTCCCACAGATACGCAGTATTTT.

This clone came up once. The rearrangement uses TRBV6-6 and TRBJ1-3; D not certain. Germline values: CDR1 MNHNY, CDR2 SVGAGI (reference sequence). V lost 6 bases and J lost 4, with 13 bases in between. The CDR3 is made up of 14 amino acids. CDR3 nucleotides: TGTGCCAGCAGCCCCCGGACGGGAGGAAACACCATATATTTT. This encodes CASSPRTGGNTIYF.

V and J are TRBV15 and TRBJ2-3; 7 bases map to TRBD1. CDR3 length: 16 amino acids. Looked up from germline, CDR1 is LNHNV and CDR2 is YYDKDF (reference sequence). The trim removed 3 bases at V and 1 base at J, leaving 7 bases unmatched. The CDR3 here is CATSSLDRAGTDTQYF. As DNA, the CDR3 is TGTGCCACCAGCAGCCTAGACAGGGCCGGCACAGATACGCAGTATTTT.

The chain uses TRBV2 and TRBJ2-5, with D perhaps matching TRBD2 (6 bases). In germline, CDR1 is SNHLY, CDR2 FYNNEI. The V and J ends lost 8 bases and 3 bases respectively, with 13 bases between them. The CDR3 totals 13 residues. The CDR3 is CASLWDWKETQYF. CDR3 in DNA: TGTGCCAGCCTTTGGGACTGGAAAGAGACCCAGTACTTC.

This sequence joins TRBV18 and TRBJ2-1, with 11 nucleotides matching TRBD2. CDR1 and CDR2 (germline): KGHSH, LQKENI. The CDR3 is made up of 15 amino acids. The J segment lost 4 bases and the V segment lost 3 bases, leaving 2 bases of the junction unmatched. CDR3 sequence: CASSPIAGGYNEQFF. In DNA, the CDR3 is TGTGCCAGCTCACCGATAGCGGGAGGGTACAATGAGCAGTTCTTC.

This clone was seen only a few times. The chain employs TRBV5-8 and TRBJ2-1, with D possibly matching TRBD2 (6 bases). The CDR3 has 15 amino acids. CDR1 is SGHTS, CDR2 YDEGEE, per germline. The V end lost 4 bases, the J end lost 7 bases, and 18 bases lay between the germline ends. The CDR3: CASSPRRGISNEQFF. CDR3 bases: TGTGCCAGCAGCCCTCGTCGGGGGATTTCTAATGAGCAGTTCTTC.

This chain links TRBV2 with TRBJ2-5; 10 nucleotides align to TRBD1. The CDR3 covers 13 residues. The V and J ends lost 5 bases and 6 bases, in that order; junction bases with no gene match: 3. CDR1 is SNHLY and CDR2 is FYNNEI in the germline V gene. The CDR3 loop reads CASSQTGGQTQYF. The CDR3 coding sequence is TGTGCCAGCAGTCAGACAGGGGGCCAGACCCAGTACTTC.

V gene TRBV27 combines with J gene TRBJ2-7; TRBD2 is a possible D gene (5 bases). The length of the CDR3 is 13 residues. Germline CDR1 and CDR2: MNHEY and SMNVEV (reference sequence). Trimming stripped 6 bases from V and 0 bases from J, with 9 bases between. CDR3 bases: TGTGCCAGCAGCCGGGCGGGCTCCTACGAGCAGTACTTC. As protein: CASSRAGSYEQYF.

This clone was counted only a few times. J is TRBJ1-5 and V is TRBV30; TRBD1 agrees at 7 bases. The CDR3 extends over 13 amino acids. The V segment lost 5 bases and the J segment 5 bases; nucleotides outside the gene matches: 6. Germline loops: CDR1 GTSNPN, CDR2 SVGIG (reference sequence). This chain's CDR3 is CAWCIGGDQPQHF. DNA of the CDR3: TGTGCCTGGTGTATAGGGGGCGATCAGCCCCAGCATTTT. Complete variable domain (other parts from reference TRBV30 and TRBJ1-5): SQTIHQWPATLVQPVGSPLSLECTVEGTSNPNLYWYRQAAGRGLQLLFYSVGIGQISSEVPQNLSASRPQDRQFILSSKKLLLSDSGFYLCAWCIGGDQPQHFGDGTRLSIL.

The chain links TRBV2 to TRBJ2-2, with a tentative D call TRBD2 (5 bases). From germline, CDR1 is SNHLY and CDR2 FYNNEI. V was clipped by 6 bases and J by 4 bases, with 9 bases between them. This CDR3 region has 13 residues. The CDR3 here is CASRPTSTGELFF. Written as DNA, the CDR3 is TGTGCCAGCAGGCCAACTAGCACCGGGGAGCTGTTTTTT.

The chain is built from TRBV5-1 and TRBJ2-2, with TRBD2 matching 15 bases. This CDR3 spans 16 amino acids. Germline V gives CDR1 SGHRS, CDR2 YFSETQ. Trimming cost V 4 bases and J 6 bases; bases outside gene matches: 4. CDR3 sequence: CASSMGTSGGPGELFF. DNA for the CDR3: TGCGCCAGCAGCATGGGGACTAGCGGGGGGCCCGGGGAGCTGTTTTTT.

J is TRBJ1-2 and V is TRBV29-1; TRBD1 aligns across 11 bases. The CDR3 spans 15 residues. Trimming removed 7 bases from V and 8 bases from J; junction bases left unmatched: 15. Germline V CDR1 and CDR2: SQVTM, ANQGSEA. For the CDR3, the DNA is TGCAGCGCGTTCCAAACCGGACAGGGGGCGCTAGGCTACACCTTC. This gives the protein CSAFQTGQGALGYTF.

V is TRBV6-6 and J is TRBJ2-3; D gene ambiguous. The germline V and J ends were trimmed by 7 bases and 3 bases, with 8 bases remaining between them. Germline V gives CDR1 MNHNY, CDR2 SVGAGI (reference sequence). The CDR3 is 12 amino acids. This chain's CDR3 is CASTLSTDTQYF. For the CDR3, the DNA is TGTGCCAGCACCCTTAGTACAGATACGCAGTATTTT.

The V and J genes are TRBV5-1 and TRBJ1-1; D is uncertain. This CDR3 is 15 amino acids long. Trimming took 4 bases from V and 3 from J, leaving 16 bases between them. Germline V CDR1 and CDR2: SGHRS, YFSETQ. CDR3 amino acids: CASSLASRSDTEAFF. The CDR3 DNA sequence: TGCGCCAGCAGCCTAGCCTCGAGGAGTGACACTGAAGCTTTCTTT. Full variable domain (remainder filled in from reference TRBV5-1 and TRBJ1-1): KAGVTQTPRYLIKTRGQQVTLSCSPISGHRSVSWYQQTPGQGLQFLFEYFSETQRNKGNFPGRFSGRQFSNSRSEMNVSTLELGDSALYLCASSLASRSDTEAFFGQGTRLTVV.

Concerning this clone: This CDR3 is also generated by other DNA sequences in the sample. V is TRBV9 and J is TRBJ2-1; TRBD2 aligns across 9 bases. The CDR3 contains 14 residues. CDR1 and CDR2 from the germline V gene are SGDLS and YYNGEE. J lost 5 bases, V lost 2 bases, and 2 bases had no gene match. This chain's CDR3 is CASSVSGSNNEQFF. The CDR3 region has the DNA TGTGCCAGCAGCGTTAGCGGGAGTAACAATGAGCAGTTCTTC.

V is TRBV9 and J is TRBJ1-3; possible D gene TRBD1, 5 bases. This CDR3 has 20 amino acids. CDR1 and CDR2 (germline): SGDLS, YYNGEE. Trimming took off 4 bases at V and 0 bases at J, with 26 bases between the two ends. CDR3 sequence (DNA): TGTGCCAGCAGCCCCTGGGGGAGGCCGGGCCATTCGAACTCTGGAAACACCATATATTTT. Protein: CASSPWGRPGHSNSGNTIYF.

The chain uses TRBV30 and TRBJ1-2, with D possibly matching TRBD1 (6 bases). Trimming cost V 5 bases and J 8 bases, with 24 bases left between them. The germline V gene has CDR1 GTSNPN and CDR2 SVGIG (reference sequence). The length of the CDR3 is 15 residues. As DNA, the CDR3 is TGTGCCTGGGATACGGGGCAGGGGAACGGGCGAGGCTACACCTTC. Translation gives CAWDTGQGNGRGYTF.

This clone was seen just once. J is TRBJ2-7 and V is TRBV11-3, with a tentative D call TRBD1 (6 bases). With 8 bases removed from V and 5 bases from J, the gap between germline ends came to 13 bases. From germline, CDR1 is SGHNT and CDR2 YENEEA. The CDR3 covers 12 residues. The CDR3 is CASGDTPNEQYF. The DNA for the CDR3 is TGTGCCAGCGGGGACACCCCCAACGAGCAGTACTTC. Variable domain in full (rest from reference TRBV11-3 and TRBJ2-7): EAGVVQSPRYKIIEKKQPVAFWCNPISGHNTLYWYLQNLGQGPELLIRYENEEAVDDSQLPKDRFSAERLKGVDSTLKIQPAELGDSAVYLCASGDTPNEQYFGPGTRLTVT.

The chain uses TRBV7-8 and TRBJ1-2; D may be TRBD1 (5 bases). The CDR3 sequence is 14 residues long. Germline loops: CDR1 SGHVS, CDR2 FQNEAQ. Trimming removed 3 bases from V and 5 bases from J, with 13 bases in between. CDR3 bases: TGTGCCAGCAGCTTCGCAGGGAGGGGTTATGGCTACACCTTC. Protein: CASSFAGRGYGYTF.

About this clone itself: Different DNA sequences within this sample yield the same CDR3. The chain joins TRBV27 to TRBJ1-1, with 7 nucleotides matching TRBD1. V lost 0 bases, J lost 8 bases, and 6 bases stayed unmatched. This CDR3 is built from 14 residues. Germline assignment: CDR1 MNHEY and CDR2 SMNVEV (reference sequence). This CDR3 is CASSLSRDSLEAFF. The CDR3 nucleotides read TGTGCCAGCAGTTTATCTCGGGACAGCTTGGAAGCTTTCTTT.

The rearrangement joins TRBV6-6 to TRBJ1-2, with a weak D call TRBD1 (5 bases). V shed 4 bases and J shed 0 bases, with 12 bases lying between them. Germline V gene data show CDR1 as MNHNY and CDR2 as SVGAGI (reference sequence). This CDR3 region has 15 residues. Here the CDR3 DNA reads TGTGCCAGCAGTTCCACCTTGACAGCTAACTATGGCTACACCTTC. It translates to CASSSTLTANYGYTF.

The chain employs TRBV29-1 and TRBJ1-1; no clear D gene. Trimming left V 4 bases short and J 0 bases short, with 12 bases between. Germline V lookup: CDR1 SQVTM, CDR2 ANQGSEA. The CDR3 runs to 14 residues. The CDR3 is CSVGAVEMNTEAFF. In DNA, the CDR3 is TGCAGCGTTGGGGCAGTGGAAATGAACACTGAAGCTTTCTTT.